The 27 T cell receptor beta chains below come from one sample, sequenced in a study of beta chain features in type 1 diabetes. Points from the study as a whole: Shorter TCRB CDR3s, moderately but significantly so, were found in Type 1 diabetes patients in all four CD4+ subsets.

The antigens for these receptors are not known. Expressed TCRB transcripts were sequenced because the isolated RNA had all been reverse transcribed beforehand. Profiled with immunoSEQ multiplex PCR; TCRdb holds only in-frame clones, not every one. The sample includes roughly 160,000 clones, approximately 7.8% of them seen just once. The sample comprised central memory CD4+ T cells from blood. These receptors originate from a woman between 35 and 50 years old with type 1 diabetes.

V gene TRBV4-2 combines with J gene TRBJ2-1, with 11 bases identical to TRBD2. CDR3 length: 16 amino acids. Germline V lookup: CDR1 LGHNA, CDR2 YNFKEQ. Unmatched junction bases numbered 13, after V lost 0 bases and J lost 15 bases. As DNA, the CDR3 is TGTGCCAGCAGCCAAGATCCTCAGACTGGACTAGCGGGTCCGTTCTTC. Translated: CASSQDPQTGLAGPFF.

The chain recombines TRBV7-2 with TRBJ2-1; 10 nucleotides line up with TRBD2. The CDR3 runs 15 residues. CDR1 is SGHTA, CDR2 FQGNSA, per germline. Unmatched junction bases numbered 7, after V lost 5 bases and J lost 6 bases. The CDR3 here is CASSPGPSGSNEQFF. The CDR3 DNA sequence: TGTGCCAGCAGCCCCGGCCCTAGCGGGAGCAATGAGCAGTTCTTC.

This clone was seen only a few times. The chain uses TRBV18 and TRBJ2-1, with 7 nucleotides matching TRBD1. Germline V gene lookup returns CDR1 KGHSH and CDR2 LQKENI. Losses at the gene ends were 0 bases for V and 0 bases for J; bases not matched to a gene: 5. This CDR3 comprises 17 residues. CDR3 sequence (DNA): TGTGCCAGCTCACCACCTCAGGGGGTCAGCTCCTACAATGAGCAGTTCTTC. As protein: CASSPPQGVSSYNEQFF.

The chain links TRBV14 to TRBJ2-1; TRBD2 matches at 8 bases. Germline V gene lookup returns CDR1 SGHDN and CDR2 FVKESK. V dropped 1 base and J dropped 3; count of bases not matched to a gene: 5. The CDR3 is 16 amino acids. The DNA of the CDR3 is TGTGCCAGCAGCCAAGTGAGGCTAGCGGGCTACAATGAGCAGTTCTTC. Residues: CASSQVRLAGYNEQFF.

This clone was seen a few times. CDR3 sequence (DNA): TGCGCCAGCAGCTTGAGCAGGGGGCGAGATGAGCAGTTCTTC. Encoded protein: CASSLSRGRDEQFF. V usage is TRBV5-1 and J usage is TRBJ2-1, with 8 positions matching TRBD1. The CDR3 extends over 14 amino acids. The germline CDR1 and CDR2 sequences are SGHRS and YFSETQ. V trimming: 1 base; J trimming: 8 bases; junction bases outside the gene matches: 5.

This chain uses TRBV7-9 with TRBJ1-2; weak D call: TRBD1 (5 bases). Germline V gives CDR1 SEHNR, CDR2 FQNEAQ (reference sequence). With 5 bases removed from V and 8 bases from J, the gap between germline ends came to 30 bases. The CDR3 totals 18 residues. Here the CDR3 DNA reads TGTGCCAGCAGCCCCCAGCTTTATTCGGCAGGGCACTTCCGCGGCTACACCTTC. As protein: CASSPQLYSAGHFRGYTF.

CDR3 nucleotide sequence: TGTGCCAGCAGCTTCGGGGGTATTAAATCCTACGAGCAGTACTTC. As protein: CASSFGGIKSYEQYF. The chain is built from TRBV7-2 and TRBJ2-7; D may be TRBD2 (6 bases). Deletions cut 3 bases from V and 1 base from J, with 13 bases between. CDR3 length: 15 residues. Germline V CDR1 and CDR2: SGHTA, FQGNSA.

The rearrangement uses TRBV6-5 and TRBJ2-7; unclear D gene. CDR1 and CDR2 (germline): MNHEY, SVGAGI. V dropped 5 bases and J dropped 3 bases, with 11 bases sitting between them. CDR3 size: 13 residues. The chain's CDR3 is CASSDTLGYEQYF. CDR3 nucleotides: TGTGCCAGCAGTGACACCCTTGGCTACGAGCAGTACTTC.

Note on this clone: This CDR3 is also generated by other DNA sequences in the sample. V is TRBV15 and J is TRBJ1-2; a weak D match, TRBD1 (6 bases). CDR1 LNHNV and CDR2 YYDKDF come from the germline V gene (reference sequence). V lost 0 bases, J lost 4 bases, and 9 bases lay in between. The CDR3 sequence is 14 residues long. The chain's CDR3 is CATSRDQGGYGYTF. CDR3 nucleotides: TGTGCCACCAGCAGAGATCAAGGGGGCTATGGCTACACCTTC. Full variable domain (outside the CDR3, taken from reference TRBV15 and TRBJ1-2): DAMVIQNPRYQVTQFGKPVTLSCSQTLNHNVMYWYQQKSSQAPKLLFHYYDKDFNNEADTPDNFQSRRPNTSFCFLDIRSPGLGDTAMYLCATSRDQGGYGYTFGSGTRLTVV.

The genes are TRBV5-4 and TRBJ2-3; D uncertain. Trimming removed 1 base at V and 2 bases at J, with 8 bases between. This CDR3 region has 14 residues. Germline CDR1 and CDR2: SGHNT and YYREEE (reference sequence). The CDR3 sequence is CASSLRRNTDTQYF. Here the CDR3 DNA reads TGTGCCAGCAGCTTGAGGCGGAACACAGATACGCAGTATTTT.

The CDR3 region is CASSSRGQGNEKLFF. The CDR3 nucleotides are TGTGCCAGCAGTTCCAGGGGGCAGGGTAATGAAAAACTGTTTTTT. The V and J genes are TRBV7-2 and TRBJ1-4, with 8 positions matching TRBD1. Germline CDR1 is SGHTA and CDR2 is FQGNSA. This CDR3 spans 15 amino acids. The J segment lost 4 bases and the V segment lost 6 bases, leaving 7 bases of the junction unmatched.

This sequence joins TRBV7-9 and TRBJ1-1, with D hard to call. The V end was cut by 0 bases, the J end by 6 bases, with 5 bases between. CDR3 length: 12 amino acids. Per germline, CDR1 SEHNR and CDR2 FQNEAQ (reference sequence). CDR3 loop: CASSLAISEAFF. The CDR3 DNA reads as TGTGCCAGCAGCTTAGCAATCTCTGAAGCTTTCTTT.

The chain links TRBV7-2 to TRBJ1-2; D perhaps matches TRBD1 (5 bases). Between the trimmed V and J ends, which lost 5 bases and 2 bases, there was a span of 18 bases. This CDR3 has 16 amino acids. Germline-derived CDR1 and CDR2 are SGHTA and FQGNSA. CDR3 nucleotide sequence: TGTGCCAGCAGCGTATCCGGGACGGGGGGGAACTATGGCTACACCTTC. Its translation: CASSVSGTGGNYGYTF.

This chain's CDR3 is CASSLVAGGPYNEQFF. As DNA, the CDR3 is TGCGCCAGCAGCCTAGTAGCGGGAGGGCCTTACAATGAGCAGTTCTTC. The chain combines TRBV4-3 with TRBJ2-1, with 11 bases matching TRBD2. Germline V gene sequence: CDR1 LGHNA, CDR2 YSLEER. The CDR3 totals 16 residues. V dropped 4 bases and J dropped 4; count of bases not matched to a gene: 6.

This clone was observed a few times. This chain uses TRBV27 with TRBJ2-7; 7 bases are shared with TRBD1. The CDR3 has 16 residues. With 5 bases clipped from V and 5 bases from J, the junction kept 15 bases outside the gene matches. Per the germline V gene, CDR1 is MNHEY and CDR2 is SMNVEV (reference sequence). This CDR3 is CASSPNHLDRADEQYF. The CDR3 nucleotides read TGTGCCAGCAGTCCGAACCACCTAGACAGGGCCGACGAGCAGTACTTC.

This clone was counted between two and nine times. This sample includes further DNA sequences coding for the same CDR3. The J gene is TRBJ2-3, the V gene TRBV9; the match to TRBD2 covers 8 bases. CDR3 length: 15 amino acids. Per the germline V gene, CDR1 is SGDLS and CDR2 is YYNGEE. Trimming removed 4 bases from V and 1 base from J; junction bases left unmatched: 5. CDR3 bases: TGTGCCAGCAGCTTCGGGGGGGATGGCACAGATACGCAGTATTTT. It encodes CASSFGGDGTDTQYF.

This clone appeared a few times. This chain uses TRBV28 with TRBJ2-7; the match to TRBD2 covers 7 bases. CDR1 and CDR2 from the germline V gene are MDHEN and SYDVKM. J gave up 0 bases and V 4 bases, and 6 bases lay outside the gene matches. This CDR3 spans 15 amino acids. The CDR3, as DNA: TGTGCCAGCAGTTCACCCCCTAGCGGCTCCTACGAGCAGTACTTC. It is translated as CASSSPPSGSYEQYF.

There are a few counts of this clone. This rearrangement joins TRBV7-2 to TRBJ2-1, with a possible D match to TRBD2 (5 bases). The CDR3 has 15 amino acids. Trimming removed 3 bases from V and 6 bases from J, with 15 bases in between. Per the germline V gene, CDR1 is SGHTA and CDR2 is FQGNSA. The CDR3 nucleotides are TGTGCCAGCAGCTTTCTTGGACTGCTGGGCAATGAGCAGTTCTTC. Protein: CASSFLGLLGNEQFF. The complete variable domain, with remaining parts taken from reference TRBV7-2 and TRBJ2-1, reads GAGVSQSPSNKVTEKGKDVELRCDPISGHTALYWYRQSLGQGLEFLIYFQGNSAPDKSGLPSDRFSAERTGGSVSTLTIQRTQQEDSAVYLCASSFLGLLGNEQFFGPGTRLTVL.

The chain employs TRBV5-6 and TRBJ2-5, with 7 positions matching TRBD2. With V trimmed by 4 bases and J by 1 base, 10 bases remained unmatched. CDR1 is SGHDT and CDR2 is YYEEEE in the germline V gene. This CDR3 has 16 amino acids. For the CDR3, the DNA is TGTGCCAGCAGCACCACTAGCGAGCTAACCCAAGAGACCCAGTACTTC. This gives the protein CASSTTSELTQETQYF.

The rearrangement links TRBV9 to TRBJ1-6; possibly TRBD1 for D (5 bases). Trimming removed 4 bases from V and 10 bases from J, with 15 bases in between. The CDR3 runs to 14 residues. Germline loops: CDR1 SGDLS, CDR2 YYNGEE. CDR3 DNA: TGTGCCAGCAGCCCGCGGGGGGTAGGCTCACCCCTCCACTTT. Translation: CASSPRGVGSPLHF. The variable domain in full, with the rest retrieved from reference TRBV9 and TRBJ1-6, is DSGVTQTPKHLITATGQRVTLRCSPRSGDLSVYWYQQSLDQGLQFLIQYYNGEERAKGNILERFSAQQFPDLHSELNLSSLELGDSALYFCASSPRGVGSPLHFGNGTRLTVT.

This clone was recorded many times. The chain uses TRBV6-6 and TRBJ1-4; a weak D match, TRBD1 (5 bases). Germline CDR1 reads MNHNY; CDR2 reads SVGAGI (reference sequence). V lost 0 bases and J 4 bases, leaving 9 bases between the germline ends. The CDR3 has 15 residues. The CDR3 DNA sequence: TGTGCCAGCAGTTACTCCAGGGTGGGTAATGAAAAACTGTTTTTT. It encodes CASSYSRVGNEKLFF.

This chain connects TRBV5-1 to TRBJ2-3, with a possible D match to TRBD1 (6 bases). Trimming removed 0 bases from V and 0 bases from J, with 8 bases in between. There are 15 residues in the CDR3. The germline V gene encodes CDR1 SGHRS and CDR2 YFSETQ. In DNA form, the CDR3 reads TGCGCCAGCAGCTTGGCAGGGGCCAGCACAGATACGCAGTATTTT. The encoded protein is CASSLAGASTDTQYF.

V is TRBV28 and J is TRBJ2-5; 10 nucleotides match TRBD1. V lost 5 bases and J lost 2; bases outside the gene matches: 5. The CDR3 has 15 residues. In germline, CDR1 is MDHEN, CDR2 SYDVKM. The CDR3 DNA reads TGTGCCAGCAGTCCGACAGGGGGCTTACAAGAGACCCAGTACTTC. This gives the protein CASSPTGGLQETQYF.

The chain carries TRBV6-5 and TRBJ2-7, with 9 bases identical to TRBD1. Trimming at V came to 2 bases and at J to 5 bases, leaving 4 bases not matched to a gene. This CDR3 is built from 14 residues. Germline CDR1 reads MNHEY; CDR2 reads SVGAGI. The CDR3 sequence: CASSYRDRDHEQYF. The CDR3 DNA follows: TGTGCCAGCAGTTACCGGGACAGGGATCACGAGCAGTACTTC.

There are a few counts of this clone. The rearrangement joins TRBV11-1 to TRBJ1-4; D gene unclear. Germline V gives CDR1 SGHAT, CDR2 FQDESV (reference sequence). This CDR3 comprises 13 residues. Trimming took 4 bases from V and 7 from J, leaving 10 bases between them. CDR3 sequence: CASSSGSIEKLFF. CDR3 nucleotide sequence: TGTGCCAGCAGCTCGGGAAGCATTGAAAAACTGTTTTTT.

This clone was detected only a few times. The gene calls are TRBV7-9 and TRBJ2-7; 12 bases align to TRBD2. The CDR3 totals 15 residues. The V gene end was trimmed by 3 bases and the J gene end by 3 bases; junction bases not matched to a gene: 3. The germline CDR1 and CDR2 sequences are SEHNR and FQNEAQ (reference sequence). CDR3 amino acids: CASSFWTSGIYEQYF. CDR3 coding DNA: TGTGCCAGCAGCTTCTGGACTAGCGGGATCTACGAGCAGTACTTC.

The CDR3 region has the DNA TGTGCCAGCAGCATAGACAGGGGGCAGGTCTATGGCTACACCTTC. It codes for CASSIDRGQVYGYTF. V and J are TRBV7-9 and TRBJ1-2; 10 bases agree with TRBD1. The V gene's germline CDR1 is SEHNR and CDR2 FQNEAQ (reference sequence). This CDR3 contains 15 residues. The V gene end was trimmed by 5 bases and the J gene end by 4 bases; junction bases not matched to a gene: 7. The full variable domain, rest sourced from reference TRBV7-9 and TRBJ1-2, is DTGVSQNPRHKITKRGQNVTFRCDPISEHNRLYWYRQTLGQGPEFLTYFQNEAQLEKSRLLSDRFSAERPKGSFSTLEIQRTEQGDSAMYLCASSIDRGQVYGYTFGSGTRLTVV.